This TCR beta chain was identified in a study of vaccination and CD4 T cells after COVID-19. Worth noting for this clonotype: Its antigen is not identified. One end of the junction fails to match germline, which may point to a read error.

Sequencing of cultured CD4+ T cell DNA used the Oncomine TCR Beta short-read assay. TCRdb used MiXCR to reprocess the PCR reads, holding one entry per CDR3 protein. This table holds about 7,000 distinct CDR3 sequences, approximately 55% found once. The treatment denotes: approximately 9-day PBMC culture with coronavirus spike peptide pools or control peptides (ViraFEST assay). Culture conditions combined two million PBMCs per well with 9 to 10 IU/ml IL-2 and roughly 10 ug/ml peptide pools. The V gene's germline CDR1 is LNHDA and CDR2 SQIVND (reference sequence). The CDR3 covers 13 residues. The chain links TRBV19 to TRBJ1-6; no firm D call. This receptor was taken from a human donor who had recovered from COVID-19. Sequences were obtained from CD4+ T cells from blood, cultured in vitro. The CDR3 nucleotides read TGTGCCAGTACCCCGGACGGTTATTCACCCCCCCACTTT. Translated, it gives CASTPDGYSPPHF.